The T cell receptor (beta chain) under discussion was sequenced for a study of blood T cell repertoires in COVID-19. Overall study context: Samples taken during acute and convalescent COVID-19 were collected in the United States, Italy and Spain. Sources were T cells, B-cell-depleted T cells, or PBMCs; the material itself was cDNA or gDNA.

Germline CDR1 is SGHDT and CDR2 is YYEEEE. The CDR3 consists of 14 residues. The J segment lost 4 bases and the V segment lost 5 bases, leaving 8 bases of the junction unmatched. In the original workflow: The assay estimated nucleated cells by amplifying reference gene primers. Generated by immunoSEQ multiplex PCR, the TCRdb table keeps only in-frame clones and is missing some. The V and J calls and clone size are taken from that table; D and trimming were inferred from the DNA. The table records roughly 670,000 clones, about nine tenths of them present only once. Source material: peripheral blood. This chain links TRBV5-6 with TRBJ1-1, with 7 positions matching TRBD1. This clonotype originated in a woman aged 18-29 years with acute or convalescent COVID-19. This CDR3 reads CASSYETGATEAFF. The CDR3, as DNA: TGTGCCAGCAGTTATGAAACAGGGGCCACTGAAGCTTTCTTT.